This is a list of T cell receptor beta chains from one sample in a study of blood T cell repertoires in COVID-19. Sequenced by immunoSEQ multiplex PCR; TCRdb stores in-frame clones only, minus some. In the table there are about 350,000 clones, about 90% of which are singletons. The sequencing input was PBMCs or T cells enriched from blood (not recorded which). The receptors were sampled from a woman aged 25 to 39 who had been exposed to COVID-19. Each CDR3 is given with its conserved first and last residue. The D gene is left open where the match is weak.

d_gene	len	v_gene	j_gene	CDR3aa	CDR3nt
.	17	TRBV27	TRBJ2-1	CASSASIRGSIYNEQFF	TGTGCCAGCAGCGCTTCAATTAGAGGGTCGATCTACAATGAGCAGTTCTTC
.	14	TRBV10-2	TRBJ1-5	CATTAGPINQPQHF	TGCGCCACCACCGCGGGGCCGATCAATCAGCCCCAGCATTTT
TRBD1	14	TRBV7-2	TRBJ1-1	CASSPATGRSEAFF	TGTGCCAGCAGCCCCGCGACAGGGAGATCCGAAGCTTTCTTT
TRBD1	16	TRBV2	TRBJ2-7	CASSVNLGDRDPEQYF	TGTGCCAGCAGTGTCAACCTTGGGGACAGGGATCCCGAGCAGTACTTC
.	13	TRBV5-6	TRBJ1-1	CASSLGAGGLAFF	TGTGCCAGCAGCTTGGGGGCGGGAGGGTTAGCTTTCTTT
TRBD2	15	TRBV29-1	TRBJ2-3	CSVELAGSLTDTQYF	TGCAGCGTTGAGCTAGCGGGGTCTCTCACAGATACGCAGTATTTT
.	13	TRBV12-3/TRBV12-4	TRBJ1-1	CASSLFMNTEAFF	TGTGCCAGCAGTTTATTCATGAACACTGAAGCTTTCTTT
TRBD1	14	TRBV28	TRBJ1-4	CASSSPRTGEKLFF	TGTGCCAGCAGTTCCCCCAGGACAGGTGAAAAACTGTTTTTT
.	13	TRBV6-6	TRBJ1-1	CASPGQGRAEAFF	TGTGCCAGCCCCGGGCAGGGGCGGGCTGAAGCTTTCTTT
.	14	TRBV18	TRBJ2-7	CASSPPPGGDEQYF	TGTGCCAGCTCACCACCGCCGGGCGGGGACGAGCAGTACTTC
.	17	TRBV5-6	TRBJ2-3	CASSLEGAEGPGNTQYF	TGTGCCAGCAGCTTGGAAGGGGCGGAAGGACCTGGGAATACGCAGTATTTT